This section outlines one T cell receptor beta chain sequence together with its context. No antigen is known for it. There were TCR beta CDR3 regions amplified from RNA transcripts. First-round RT-PCR with HTBI primers amplified the TCR CDR3 region. TCRdb reanalysed the multiplex PCR reads using MiXCR and keeps one entry per CDR3 protein. The sample contains about 600,000 distinct CDR3 sequences, approximately 15% of which appear only once. On the basis of clinical symptoms, serum thyroxine and TRAb, thyroid ultrasound and orbital computed tomography, diagnoses were made. This entry belongs to a study of T cells in Graves' hyperthyroidism and ophthalmopathy. The study, taken as a whole, reports: Most clonotypes that expanded in the thyroid above 0.001 also showed up in blood.

What was sequenced was blood. The source of this sequence is a woman between 50 and 59 years old with Graves' ophthalmopathy.

The CDR3 loop reads CASSSAGLAGVGTDTQYF. The CDR3 DNA is TGTGCCAGCAGTTCCGCGGGACTAGCGGGAGTGGGTACAGATACGCAGTATTTT. This rearrangement joins TRBV6-5 to TRBJ2-3; the match to TRBD2 covers 14 bases. Trimming cost V 4 bases and J 3 bases; bases outside gene matches: 9. The CDR3 runs to 18 residues. Germline assignment: CDR1 MNHEY and CDR2 SVGAGI.